This T cell receptor (beta chain) appears in the sequencing data of a study of blood T cell repertoires in COVID-19. Study-wide background: PBMCs, B-cell-depleted T cells, or T cells provided the cDNA or gDNA that made up the material.

In the study's own analysis: Reference gene primers were amplified, and this amplification served to estimate nucleated cell counts. This table comes from immunoSEQ multiplex PCR, and its TCRdb copy is limited to in-frame clones, with some not included. The D gene and trimming were derived from the DNA, and the V and J assignments and clone size from that table. The table has 25,000 to 35,000 clones, around nine tenths seen once. The TCR comes from a human donor in a cohort sampled during active COVID-19. The donor label of this sample is uncertain. Sequencing input: peripheral blood.

CDR3 residues: CASSLSVEETQYF. The CDR3 nucleotides are TGTGCCAGCAGCTTATCCGTCGAAGAGACCCAGTACTTC. The chain carries TRBV7-9 and TRBJ2-5; D gene unclear. The CDR3 extends over 13 amino acids. Trimming shortened V by 2 bases and J by 3 bases, and 7 bases separated the two germline ends. Germline CDR1 is SEHNR and CDR2 is FQNEAQ (reference sequence).